The 6 T cell receptor beta chains listed next were all sequenced from one sample in a study of T cell repertoires in cytomegalovirus infection. Each CDR3 protein is one row after TCRdb ran MiXCR on the reads. Of about 400,000 distinct CDR3 sequences in the sample, around 18% were seen once. The sequencing input was PBMCs. The source is a human donor in good health (CMV status not recorded). Some clones in this sample may be carry-over from other donors' samples.

The table lists this clonotype with a few counts. The chain carries TRBV5-4 and TRBJ2-3; D is possibly TRBD2 (5 bases). The germline CDR1 and CDR2 sequences are SGHNT and YYREEE (reference sequence). The CDR3 is 15 residues long. Trimming took off 1 base at V and 2 bases at J, with 11 bases between the two ends. The DNA for the CDR3 is TGTGCCAGCAGCTTGAGTAGCGACCCCACAGATACGCAGTATTTT. Translated: CASSLSSDPTDTQYF. The full variable domain, with the rest looked up from reference TRBV5-4 and TRBJ2-3, is ETGVTQSPTHLIKTRGQQVTLRCSSQSGHNTVSWYQQALGQGPQFIFQYYREEENGRGNFPPRFSGLQFPNYSSELNVNALELDDSALYLCASSLSSDPTDTQYFGPGTRLTVL.

This clonotype showed up many times. This rearrangement joins TRBV7-2 to TRBJ2-2, with 8 positions matching TRBD2. CDR1 is SGHTA and CDR2 is FQGNSA in the germline V gene. The CDR3 sequence is 15 residues long. Trimming cost V 2 bases and J 6 bases; bases outside gene matches: 5. CDR3 loop: CASSLTGLGAGELFF. DNA for the CDR3: TGTGCCAGCAGCTTAACGGGACTAGGAGCCGGGGAGCTGTTTTTT. Together with reference TRBV7-2 and TRBJ2-2, the CDR3 gives the full variable domain: GAGVSQSPSNKVTEKGKDVELRCDPISGHTALYWYRQSLGQGLEFLIYFQGNSAPDKSGLPSDRFSAERTGGSVSTLTIQRTQQEDSAVYLCASSLTGLGAGELFFGEGSRLTVL.

The rearrangement joins TRBV6-2 or TRBV6-3 to TRBJ2-1, with 11 nucleotides matching TRBD2. The ends lost 1 base at V and 7 bases at J; junction bases unmatched: 3. This CDR3 has 15 amino acids. The V gene's germline CDR1 is MNHEY and CDR2 SVGEGT. The CDR3 loop reads CASSYWTSGFNEQFF. For the CDR3, the DNA is TGTGCCAGCAGTTACTGGACTAGCGGGTTTAATGAGCAGTTCTTC.

This clonotype came up many times. CDR3 loop: CASSLAGLGGYTF. Written as DNA, the CDR3 is TGTGCCAGCAGCTTAGCAGGGCTTGGTGGCTACACCTTC. V gene TRBV7-2 combines with J gene TRBJ1-2, with D unresolved. Per germline, CDR1 SGHTA and CDR2 FQGNSA. Trimming left V 0 bases short and J 7 bases short, with 9 bases between. The CDR3 totals 13 residues.

On this clonotype itself: This may be a read error: a much more frequent sequence differs by one nucleotide. In nucleotides, the CDR3 is TGTGCCAGCACCTTTAACGGAAATGAGCAGTTCTTC. Translation gives CASTFNGNEQFF. The V and J genes are TRBV7-2 and TRBJ2-1; no clear D gene. Germline values: CDR1 SGHTA, CDR2 FQGNSA. The CDR3 totals 12 residues. V lost 7 bases to trimming and J lost 7 bases, with 11 bases between them.

This clonotype has a count of ten or more. The rearrangement joins TRBV7-2 to TRBJ2-7; the D gene is possibly TRBD1 (5 bases). The CDR3 runs 15 residues. V was cut by 1 base and J by 6 bases, with 16 bases left in between. Germline V gene sequence: CDR1 SGHTA, CDR2 FQGNSA. The CDR3 nucleotides are TGTGCCAGCAGCTTAGGGCAGGGTGTGGGGCGCGAGCAGTACTTC. It specifies CASSLGQGVGREQYF. Combining the CDR3 with reference TRBV7-2 and TRBJ2-7 gives the whole variable domain GAGVSQSPSNKVTEKGKDVELRCDPISGHTALYWYRQSLGQGLEFLIYFQGNSAPDKSGLPSDRFSAERTGGSVSTLTIQRTQQEDSAVYLCASSLGQGVGREQYFGPGTRLTVT.